These T cell receptor beta chains were read from a single sample in a study of blood T cell repertoires in COVID-19. Clones were sequenced by immunoSEQ multiplex PCR, and TCRdb holds only the in-frame ones, with some missing. This table has 140,000 to 150,000 clones, roughly 80% appearing once. The material sequenced was peripheral blood. Source of these receptors: a man aged 45-60 years with acute or convalescent COVID-19. Both conserved end residues are part of each CDR3. Fields, in order: clone size, J gene, V gene, D gene, CDR3 length, CDR3 DNA, CDR3 protein. D genes are given only for firm matches. Clone size is shown for a subset of rows, as once, few, many or a class of expanded clone.

.	TRBJ1-3	TRBV7-8	.	14	TGTGCCAGCAGCTCTGTCGGTTCTGGAAACACCATATATTTT	CASSSVGSGNTIYF
.	TRBJ2-1	TRBV9	.	15	TGTGCCAGCAGCGTTAGCGGCGACTCCTACAATGAGCAGTTCTTC	CASSVSGDSYNEQFF
once	TRBJ2-7	TRBV7-2	.	16	TGTGCCAGCAGCCTAAGTACTCTGACAGCCTCCTACGAGCAGTACTTC	CASSLSTLTASYEQYF
.	TRBJ2-4	TRBV4-2	.	14	TGTGCCAGCAGCCAAGGAGGCGGGTCCAACATTCAGTACTTC	CASSQGGGSNIQYF
.	TRBJ2-7	TRBV11-2	TRBD1	13	TGTGCCAGCAGCTGGGGACAGGGCTACGAGCAGTACTTC	CASSWGQGYEQYF
once	TRBJ2-5	TRBV7-6	TRBD2	15	TGTGCCAGCAGCTTAGGCGGGGGGCCGGGGGAGACCCAGTACTTC	CASSLGGGPGETQYF
.	TRBJ2-3	TRBV4-2	TRBD2	17	TGTGCCAGCAGCCCCGGGGGAGCGGGGGGGCCCACAGATACGCAGTATTTT	CASSPGGAGGPTDTQYF
.	TRBJ1-2	TRBV5-1	.	15	TGCGCCAGCAGCTTGGCCCGGGGGGGGCGCGATGGCTACACCTTC	CASSLARGGRDGYTF
.	TRBJ1-2	TRBV29-1	TRBD1	13	TGCAGCGTTGAAATCGGGGACAGGGTTGGCTACACCTTC	CSVEIGDRVGYTF
once	TRBJ1-1	TRBV30	TRBD1	13	TGTGCCTGGAGTAGGGACAGAGACACTGAAGCTTTCTTT	CAWSRDRDTEAFF
.	TRBJ2-2	TRBV30	.	13	TGTGCCTGGAGCGGGGGTTTTGGCGGGGAGCTGTTTTTT	CAWSGGFGGELFF
.	TRBJ1-1	TRBV6-5	.	13	TGTGCCAGCAGTTACGGAAGCGACACTGAAGCTTTCTTT	CASSYGSDTEAFF
.	TRBJ1-5	TRBV10-2	TRBD1	14	TGCGCCAGCAGTGACAGGGGGCAGAGTCAGCCCCAGCATTTT	CASSDRGQSQPQHF
.	TRBJ1-2	TRBV5-6	TRBD1	14	TGTGCCAGCAGCTTGCGTGACAGGGTCTATGGCTACACCTTC	CASSLRDRVYGYTF
.	TRBJ2-5	TRBV6-5	.	12	TGTGCCAGCAGTCCCCAGCGGGAGACCCAGTACTTC	CASSPQRETQYF
once	TRBJ2-1	TRBV12-3/TRBV12-4	.	12	TGTGCCAGCAGAGGGGCCTTCAATGAGCAGTTCTTC	CASRGAFNEQFF
once	TRBJ1-5	TRBV5-1	.	13	TGCGCCAGCAGCTTGGACATAAATCAGCCCCAGCATTTT	CASSLDINQPQHF
few	TRBJ2-3	TRBV5-6	TRBD2	14	TGTGCCAGCAGCTTACCCAGCGGGGGGAATACGCAGTATTTT	CASSLPSGGNTQYF
once	TRBJ2-7	TRBV18	.	14	TGTGCCAGCTCATCCGGGAGCTCCTCCTACGAGCAGTACTTC	CASSSGSSSYEQYF
once	TRBJ1-4	TRBV29-1	.	15	TGCAGCGTTGTGCTGTGGTCGGGATTTAATGAAAAACTGTTTTTT	CSVVLWSGFNEKLFF
.	TRBJ1-6	TRBV5-6	.	19	TGTGCCAGCAGCTTGCTTGTTACAGACCCGAGCTCCTATAATTCACCCCTCCACTTT	CASSLLVTDPSSYNSPLHF
.	TRBJ1-1	TRBV7-9	TRBD1	18	TGTGCCAGCAGCGAGGGGACAGGGGGCGTGAAGAGGGACACTGAAGCTTTCTTT	CASSEGTGGVKRDTEAFF
.	TRBJ1-2	TRBV24-1	.	14	TGTGCCACCAGTGAACCCACAGGGAACTATGGCTACACCTTC	CATSEPTGNYGYTF
.	TRBJ2-7	TRBV6-2/TRBV6-3	TRBD2	17	TGTGCCAGCAGTAGACTAGCGGGGGGCGTCCGCTCCTACGAGCAGTACTTC	CASSRLAGGVRSYEQYF
few	TRBJ2-2	TRBV14	.	17	TGTGCCAGCAGCCAAGTGGGGCTAGCGCCAAACACCGGGGAGCTGTTTTTT	CASSQVGLAPNTGELFF
.	TRBJ2-5	TRBV6-5	.	14	TGTGCCAGCAGAGCCACTTCCTTAGCGGAGACCCAGTACTTC	CASRATSLAETQYF
.	TRBJ1-3	TRBV19	.	15	TGTGCCAGTAGTACACAGGGAACGGCTGGAAACACCATATATTTT	CASSTQGTAGNTIYF
.	TRBJ1-3	TRBV12-3/TRBV12-4	.	13	TGTGCCAGCAGTTCGTTCCGCGAGGGCACCATATATTTT	CASSSFREGTIYF
.	TRBJ2-7	TRBV12-3/TRBV12-4	TRBD1	11	TGTGCCAGCACTAGGGGGCACGAGCAGTACTTC	CASTRGHEQYF
.	TRBJ1-2	TRBV28	.	13	TGTGCCAGCAGTGGAGGGTTTAACTATGGCTACACCTTC	CASSGGFNYGYTF
.	TRBJ1-2	TRBV7-2	.	14	TGTGCCAGCAGCCCCCGGGTAGCGGGATATGGCTACACCTTC	CASSPRVAGYGYTF
.	TRBJ1-5	TRBV2	.	14	TGTGCCAGCAGTGACAGCAGGGCGCCTCAGCCCCAGCATTTT	CASSDSRAPQPQHF
few	TRBJ1-1	TRBV5-1	.	14	TGCGCCAGCCGCGGGCTGTCGGGAAACACTGAAGCTTTCTTT	CASRGLSGNTEAFF